The rows below give T cell receptor beta chains drawn from one sample of a study of T cells in Graves' hyperthyroidism and ophthalmopathy. TCRdb ran MiXCR on the multiplex PCR reads and lists one entry per CDR3 protein. Of approximately 380,000 distinct CDR3 sequences in the sample, over 13% were seen once. The source material was blood. The receptors stem from a man aged 45-65 years with Graves' ophthalmopathy. CDR3s include the opening cysteine and the closing phenylalanine or tryptophan.

J: TRBJ1-1
V: TRBV7-9
CDR3: CASSRSSGSLRMNTEAFF

J: TRBJ2-1
V: TRBV11-2
CDR3: CASSLRARSNEQFF

J: TRBJ1-4
V: TRBV12-3/TRBV12-4
CDR3: CASSLFGGREKLFF

J: TRBJ1-1
V: TRBV2
CDR3: CASHSVAGRAEAFF

J: TRBJ1-2
V: TRBV20-1
CDR3: CSARDEGRSGYTF

J: TRBJ2-3
V: TRBV15
CDR3: CATSRGQDTDTQYF

J: TRBJ2-1
V: TRBV7-6
CDR3: CASSLARGRLAGGNEQFF

J: TRBJ2-7
V: TRBV7-6
CDR3: CASTTAAGEQYF

J: TRBJ2-1
V: TRBV6-5
CDR3: CASSYSRLAGVNEQFF

J: TRBJ2-3
V: TRBV5-1
CDR3: CASSSYRGTRTDTQYF

J: TRBJ1-1
V: TRBV20-1
CDR3: CSARDRENTEAFF

J: TRBJ2-3
V: TRBV20-1
CDR3: CSARESLAGVRDTQYF

J: TRBJ2-7
V: TRBV20-1
CDR3: CSASEGGNRAEQYF

J: TRBJ1-4
V: TRBV11-2
CDR3: CASSGTGNEKLFF

J: TRBJ1-3
V: TRBV2
CDR3: CASRLDKKVGNTIYF

J: TRBJ2-3
V: TRBV10-1
CDR3: CASSESRAGADTQYF

J: TRBJ1-1
V: TRBV12-3/TRBV12-4
CDR3: CASNPTRDTEAFF

J: TRBJ2-1
V: TRBV5-1
CDR3: CASSWRTSGQGDEQFF

J: TRBJ2-1
V: TRBV6-1
CDR3: CASSDRDEQFF

J: TRBJ2-3
V: TRBV12-3/TRBV12-4
CDR3: CASSFHTDTQYF

J: TRBJ2-7
V: TRBV20-1
CDR3: CSASRALAEQYF

J: TRBJ1-2
V: TRBV11-2
CDR3: CASSFTGDNYGYTF

J: TRBJ2-3
V: TRBV7-2
CDR3: CASSPMASSDTQYF

J: TRBJ2-1
V: TRBV6-1
CDR3: CASTKGDSNEQFF

J: TRBJ1-1
V: TRBV19
CDR3: CASTPTPVLNTEAFF

J: TRBJ2-3
V: TRBV11-3
CDR3: CASSNAGTDTQYF

J: TRBJ1-5
V: TRBV18
CDR3: CASSPALQPQHF

J: TRBJ2-2
V: TRBV2
CDR3: CASSVYGSTGELFF

J: TRBJ2-1
V: TRBV14
CDR3: CASSQDLGGNEQFF

J: TRBJ1-5
V: TRBV24-1
CDR3: CATSDPTGGFQPQHF

J: TRBJ1-4
V: TRBV19
CDR3: CARLDRRQHEKLFF

J: TRBJ2-3
V: TRBV7-3
CDR3: CASAARGLSTDTQYF

J: TRBJ1-1
V: TRBV27
CDR3: CASSLIPLGTHEAFF

J: TRBJ2-5
V: TRBV6-1
CDR3: CASSGGRGQETQYF

J: TRBJ2-1
V: TRBV7-9
CDR3: CASSPPFPYNEQFF

J: TRBJ2-1
V: TRBV7-9
CDR3: CASSRPAGSTSGERNWNEQFF

J: TRBJ2-5
V: TRBV5-5
CDR3: CASSGGLAGAGGETQYF

J: TRBJ2-3
V: TRBV6-5
CDR3: CASSYPPGNTQYF

J: TRBJ2-7
V: TRBV12-3/TRBV12-4
CDR3: CASSGTAPNFYEQYF

J: TRBJ2-1
V: TRBV15
CDR3: CATGRGGLSYNEQFF

J: TRBJ2-4
V: TRBV24-1
CDR3: CATSELGNIQYF

J: TRBJ2-2
V: TRBV18
CDR3: CASSPVLAANTGELFF